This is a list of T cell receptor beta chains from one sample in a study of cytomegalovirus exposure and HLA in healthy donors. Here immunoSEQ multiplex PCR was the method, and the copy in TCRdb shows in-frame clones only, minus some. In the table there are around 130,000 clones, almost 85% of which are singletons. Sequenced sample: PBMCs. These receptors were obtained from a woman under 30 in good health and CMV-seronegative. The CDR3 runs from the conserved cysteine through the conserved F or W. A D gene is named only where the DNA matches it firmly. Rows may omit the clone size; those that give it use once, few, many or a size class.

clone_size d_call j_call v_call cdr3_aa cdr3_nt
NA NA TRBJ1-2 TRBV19 CASSIDPGSNYGYTF TGTGCCAGTAGTATAGATCCAGGCTCTAACTATGGCTACACCTTC
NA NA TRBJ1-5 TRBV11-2 CASSLQGSNQPQHF TGTGCCAGCAGCCTACAGGGTAGCAATCAGCCCCAGCATTTT
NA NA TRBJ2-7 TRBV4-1 CASSQGAPGYEQYF TGCGCCAGCAGCCAAGGGGCGCCTGGGTACGAGCAGTACTTC
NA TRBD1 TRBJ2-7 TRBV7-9 CASSPDRVGGEQYF TGTGCCAGCAGCCCGGACAGGGTGGGGGGCGAGCAGTACTTC
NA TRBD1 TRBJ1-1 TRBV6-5 CASSPGQLNTEAFF TGTGCCAGCAGCCCGGGACAGCTGAACACTGAAGCTTTCTTT
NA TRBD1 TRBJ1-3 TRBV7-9 CSSSSYRTGTGNTIYF TGTTCCAGCAGCTCGTACCGGACAGGGACTGGAAACACCATATATTTT
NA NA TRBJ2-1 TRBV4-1 CASSQVQSVPMVNEQFF TGCGCCAGCAGCCAAGTTCAATCGGTTCCCATGGTCAATGAGCAGTTCTTC
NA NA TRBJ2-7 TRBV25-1 CASSALDSQLWEQYF TGTGCCAGCAGTGCTTTGGACAGCCAGCTTTGGGAGCAGTACTTC
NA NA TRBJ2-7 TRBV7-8 CASSLRPYEQYF TGTGCCAGCAGCTTGAGGCCGTACGAGCAGTACTTC
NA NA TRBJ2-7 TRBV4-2 CASSQAGGTGYEQYF TGTGCCAGCAGCCAAGCGGGAGGGACAGGGTATGAGCAGTACTTC
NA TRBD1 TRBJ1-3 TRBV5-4 CASSSSGGGGNTIYF TGTGCCAGCAGCTCCTCAGGGGGCGGCGGAAACACCATATATTTT
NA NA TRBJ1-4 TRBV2 CAIARGEKLFF TGTGCCATCGCCCGGGGTGAAAAACTGTTTTTT
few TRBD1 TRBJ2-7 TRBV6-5 CASSYLWDSEYEQYF TGTGCCAGCAGTTACCTCTGGGACAGCGAGTACGAGCAGTACTTC
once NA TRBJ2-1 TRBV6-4 CASSARGAEDNEQFF TGTGCCAGCAGTGCCAGGGGCGCGGAGGACAATGAGCAGTTCTTC
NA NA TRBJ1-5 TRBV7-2 CASSLVGVTQPQHF TGTGCCAGCAGCTTAGTAGGGGTTACTCAGCCCCAGCATTTT
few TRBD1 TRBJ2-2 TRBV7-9 CASRYRGGGLFF TGTGCCAGCAGATACAGGGGCGGAGGGCTGTTTTTT
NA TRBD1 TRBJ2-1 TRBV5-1 CASKPGTGNNYNEQFF TGCGCCAGCAAACCTGGGACAGGGAATAATTACAATGAGCAGTTCTTC
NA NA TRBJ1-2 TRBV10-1 CASGGGGAGGYTF TGCGCCAGTGGGGGTGGGGGCGCGGGTGGCTACACCTTC
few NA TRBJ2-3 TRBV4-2 CASSQDRGGTDTQYF TGTGCCAGCAGCCAAGATCGCGGGGGCACAGATACGCAGTATTTT
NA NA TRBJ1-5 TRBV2 CASSEESGKGQPQHF TGTGCCAGCAGTGAAGAGTCAGGGAAGGGTCAGCCCCAGCATTTT
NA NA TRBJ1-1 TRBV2 CASTREGNTEAFF TGTGCCAGCACCCGAGAGGGTAACACTGAAGCTTTCTTT
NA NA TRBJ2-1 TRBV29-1 CSVESSVRYNEQFF TGCAGCGTTGAATCGAGCGTTCGCTACAATGAGCAGTTCTTC
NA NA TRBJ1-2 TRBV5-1 CASSLAAPGGYTF TGCGCCAGCAGCTTGGCCGCGCCAGGCGGCTACACCTTC
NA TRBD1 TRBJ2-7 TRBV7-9 CASSLWTGVEQYF TGTGCCAGCAGCTTATGGACAGGGGTCGAGCAGTACTTC
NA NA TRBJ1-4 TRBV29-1 CSASGNEKLFF TGCAGCGCCTCGGGAAATGAAAAACTGTTTTTT
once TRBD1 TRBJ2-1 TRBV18 CASSLTPGTGMNNEQFF TGTGCCAGCTCACTCACCCCCGGGACAGGGATGAACAATGAGCAGTTCTTC
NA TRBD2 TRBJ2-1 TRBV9 CASSVARLAGEQFF TGTGCCAGCAGCGTAGCGAGACTAGCGGGTGAGCAGTTCTTC
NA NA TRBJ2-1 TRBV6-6 CASSYSNRDYNEQFF TGTGCCAGCAGTTACTCGAACAGGGACTACAATGAGCAGTTCTTC
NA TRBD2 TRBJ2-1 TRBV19 CASSDHPGLAGGPGDEQFF TGTGCCAGTAGTGATCACCCGGGACTAGCGGGAGGGCCTGGCGATGAGCAGTTCTTC
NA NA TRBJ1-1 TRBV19 CASRPDRRNTEAFF TGTGCCAGTAGGCCCGACAGGCGGAACACTGAAGCTTTCTTT
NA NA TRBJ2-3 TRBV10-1 CASSETVSTDTQYF TGCGCCAGCAGTGAAACGGTTAGCACAGATACGCAGTATTTT
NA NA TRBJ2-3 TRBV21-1 CASSKGGGKADTQYF TGTGCCAGCAGCAAAGGGGGCGGGAAGGCAGATACGCAGTATTTT
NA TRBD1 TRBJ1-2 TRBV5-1 CASSPGTGTDGYTF TGCGCCAGCAGCCCAGGTACCGGGACAGATGGCTACACCTTC
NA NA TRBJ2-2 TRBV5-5 CASSTTSTGELFF TGTGCCAGCAGTACGACTAGTACCGGGGAGCTGTTTTTT
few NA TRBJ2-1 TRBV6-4 CASGKSRIDEQFF TGTGCCAGCGGAAAGAGCAGGATAGATGAGCAGTTCTTC
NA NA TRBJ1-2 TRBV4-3 CASSQDWSGVNYGYTF TGCGCCAGCAGCCAAGATTGGTCAGGGGTGAACTATGGCTACACCTTC
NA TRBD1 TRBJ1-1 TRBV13 CASSTGQAGSTEAFF TGTGCCAGCAGCACAGGACAGGCCGGGAGCACTGAAGCTTTCTTT
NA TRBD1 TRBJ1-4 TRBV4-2 CASSRTGTGNEKLFF TGTGCCAGCAGCCGGACCGGGACAGGAAATGAAAAACTGTTTTTT
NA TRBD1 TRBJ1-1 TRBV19 CASSFTGDTEAFF TGTGCCAGTAGTTTTACAGGGGACACTGAAGCTTTCTTT
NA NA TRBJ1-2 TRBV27 CASSLRLESTYGYTF TGTGCCAGCAGTTTAAGGTTGGAGTCCACCTATGGCTACACCTTC